There are a few counts of the clone carrying this T cell receptor beta chain. In TCRdb, the RT-PCR reads were re-called with MiXCR into one record per CDR3 protein. The data hold more than 450,000 distinct CDR3 sequences, with about 11% observed a single time. This record comes from a study of response to subunit inactivated influenza vaccine. The CDR3 runs to 14 residues. With 0 bases clipped from V and 9 bases from J, the junction kept 5 bases outside the gene matches. Germline-derived CDR1 and CDR2 are MNHEY and SMNVEV (reference sequence). The source was PBMCs from blood, collected on the day of vaccination. This receptor was taken from a man over 45 who received an inactivated influenza vaccine. The V and J genes are TRBV27 and TRBJ2-1; the match to TRBD2 covers 7 bases. The CDR3 DNA is TGTGCCAGCAGTTTATCTCTGAGCGGGATTGAGCAGTTCTTC. It is translated as CASSLSLSGIEQFF.